This T cell receptor (beta chain) was captured in a study of T cells in Graves' hyperthyroidism and ophthalmopathy. Amplification targeted TCR beta CDR3 regions from RNA transcripts. Researchers ran a first-round RT-PCR on the TCR CDR3 using the HTBI primer set. TCRdb reanalysed the multiplex PCR reads using MiXCR and keeps one entry per CDR3 protein. The sample has under 350,000 distinct CDR3 sequences, about 15% seen once. Based on clinical symptoms, serum thyroxine and TRAb, thyroid ultrasound and orbital computed tomography, diagnoses were reached. There are a few counts of this clonotype. Its specificity is unknown. Whole-study findings and limits: Also found in blood were most expanded thyroid clonotypes above 0.001.

The germline gives CDR1 SGDLS, CDR2 YYNGEE. The V segment lost 1 base and the J segment 0 bases; nucleotides outside the gene matches: 3. The CDR3 length is 16 residues. This clonotype was sampled from a woman aged 55-75 years with Graves' ophthalmopathy. Input material: blood. The chain combines TRBV9 with TRBJ2-1, with 8 nucleotides matching TRBD2. The DNA for the CDR3 is TGTGCCAGCAGCGTAACGGGAGGGCACTCCTACAATGAGCAGTTCTTC. This gives the protein CASSVTGGHSYNEQFF.